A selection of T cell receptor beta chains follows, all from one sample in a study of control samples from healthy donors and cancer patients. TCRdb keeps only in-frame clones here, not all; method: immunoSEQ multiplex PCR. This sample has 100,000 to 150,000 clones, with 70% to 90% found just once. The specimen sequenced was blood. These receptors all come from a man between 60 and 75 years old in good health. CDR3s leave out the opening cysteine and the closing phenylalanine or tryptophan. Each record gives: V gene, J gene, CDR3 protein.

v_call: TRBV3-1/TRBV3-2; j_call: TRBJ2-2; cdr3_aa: ASSRGGPPGELF
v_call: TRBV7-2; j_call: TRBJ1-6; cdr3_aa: ASSLFGPNSPLH
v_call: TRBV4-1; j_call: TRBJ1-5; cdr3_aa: ASSHPQGREGPQH
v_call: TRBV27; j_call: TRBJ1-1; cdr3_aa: ASSFRPQGLNTEAF
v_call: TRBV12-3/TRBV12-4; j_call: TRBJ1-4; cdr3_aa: ASSFLGEKLF
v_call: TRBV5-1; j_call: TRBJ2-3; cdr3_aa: ASTLDTSTDTQY
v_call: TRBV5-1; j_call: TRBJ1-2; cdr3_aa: ASSLAPLYGYT
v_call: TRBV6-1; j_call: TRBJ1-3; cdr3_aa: ASSEGDTGNTIY
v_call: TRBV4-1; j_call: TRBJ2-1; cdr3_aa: ASSHGVAGIWSYNEQF
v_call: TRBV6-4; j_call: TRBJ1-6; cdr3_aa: ASSDSYGNSPLH
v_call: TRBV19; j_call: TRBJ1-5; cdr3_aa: ASSYSSLSNQPQH
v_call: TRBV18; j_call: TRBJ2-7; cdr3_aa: ASSPPGTGTLSSYEQY
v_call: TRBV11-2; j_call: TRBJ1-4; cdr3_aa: ASSLFGGSTNEKLF